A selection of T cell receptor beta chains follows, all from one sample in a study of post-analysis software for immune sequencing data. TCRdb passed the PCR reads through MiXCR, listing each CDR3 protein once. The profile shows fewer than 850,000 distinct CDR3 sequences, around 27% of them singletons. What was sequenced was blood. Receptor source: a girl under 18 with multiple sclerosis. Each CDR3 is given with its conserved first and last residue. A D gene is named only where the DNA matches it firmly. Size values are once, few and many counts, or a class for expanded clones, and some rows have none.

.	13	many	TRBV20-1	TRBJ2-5	TGCAGTGCTAGCCCCCTAGCTCGAGAGACCCAGTACTTC	CSASPLARETQYF
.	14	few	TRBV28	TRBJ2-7	TGTGCCAGCAGTTTACAGGGGTCCCTCTACGAGCAGTACTTC	CASSLQGSLYEQYF
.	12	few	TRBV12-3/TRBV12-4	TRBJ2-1	TGTGCCAGCATAGTCCCCTACAATGAGCAGTTCTTC	CASIVPYNEQFF
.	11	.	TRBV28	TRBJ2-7	TGTGCCAGCAGGGCCGCCTACGAGCAGTACTTC	CASRAAYEQYF
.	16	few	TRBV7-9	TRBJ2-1	TGTGCCAGCAGCACCTCAAGGGGGGGCGCTGGGAATGAGCAGTTCTTC	CASSTSRGGAGNEQFF
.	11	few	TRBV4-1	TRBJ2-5	TGCGCCAGCAGCCAAGCGGACCAGCAGTACTTC	CASSQADQQYF
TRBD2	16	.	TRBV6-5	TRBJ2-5	TGTGCCAGCAGTTACTCCGGGGGTAGCGGGATAGAGACCCAGTACTTC	CASSYSGGSGIETQYF
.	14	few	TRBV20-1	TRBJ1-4	TGCAGTGTCCCCCGTCGGGGGATTAGTGAAAAACTGTTTTTT	CSVPRRGISEKLFF
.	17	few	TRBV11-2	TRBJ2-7	TGTGCCAGCAGCTTAGACGGGGTCGTAGGGGTCGGATACGAGCAGTACTTC	CASSLDGVVGVGYEQYF
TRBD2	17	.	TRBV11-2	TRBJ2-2	TGTGCCAGCAACCCGCCCGCAGCGGGGGGAGATACCGGGGAGCTGTTTTTT	CASNPPAAGGDTGELFF
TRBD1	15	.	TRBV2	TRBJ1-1	TGTGCCAGCAGTGCCAAGGGGACAGAGGCCACTGAAGCTTTCTTT	CASSAKGTEATEAFF
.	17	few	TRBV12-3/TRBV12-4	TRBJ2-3	TGTGCCAGCAGTTTCATAGGGGGACTTATTAGAAGCGATACGCAGTATTTT	CASSFIGGLIRSDTQYF
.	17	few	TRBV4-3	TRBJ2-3	TGCGCCAGCAGCCGAGGGGAGAGACTAAGCGGCACAGATACGCAGTATTTT	CASSRGERLSGTDTQYF
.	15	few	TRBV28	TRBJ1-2	TGTGCCAGCAGGAGGAGGGGGGACGGGAACTATGGCTACACCTTC	CASRRRGDGNYGYTF
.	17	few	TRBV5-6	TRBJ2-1	TGTGCCAGCAGCTTGACGGGAGCGCTGTCCTCCTACAATGAGCAGTTCTTC	CASSLTGALSSYNEQFF
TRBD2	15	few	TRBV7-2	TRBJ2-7	TGTGCCAGCAGCGAGGCGGGAGTCACCTGGTACGAGCAGTACTTC	CASSEAGVTWYEQYF
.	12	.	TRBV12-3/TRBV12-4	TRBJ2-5	TGTGCCAGCGGGTTAATGGGGGAGACCCAGTACTTC	CASGLMGETQYF
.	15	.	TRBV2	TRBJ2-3	TGTGCCAACCCATGGGGATGGCCTCCCACAGATACGCAGTATTTT	CANPWGWPPTDTQYF
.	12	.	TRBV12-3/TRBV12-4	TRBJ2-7	TGTGCCAGCGGGGGCTCCTACAATGAGCAGTACTTC	CASGGSYNEQYF
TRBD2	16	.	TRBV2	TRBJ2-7	TGTGCCAGCAGTGAATCGACTAGCGGGATTCAAGCCGAGCAGTACTTC	CASSESTSGIQAEQYF
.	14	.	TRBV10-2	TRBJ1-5	TGCGCCAGCAGTGAGGGGGGAGGGGATCAGCCCCAGCATTTT	CASSEGGGDQPQHF
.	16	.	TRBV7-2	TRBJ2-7	TGTGCCAGCAGCTTGAACGTAGGAGGCATCCGGTACGAGCAGTACTTC	CASSLNVGGIRYEQYF
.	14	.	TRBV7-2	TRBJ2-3	TGTGCCAGCAGCTTAGGGCTAACTCCAGATATGCAGTATTTT	CASSLGLTPDMQYF
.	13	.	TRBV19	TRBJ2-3	TGTGCCACCCACCGGATCGGGGCAGATACGCAGTATTTT	CATHRIGADTQYF
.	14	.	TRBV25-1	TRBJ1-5	TGTGCCCGCAGTGAGTTAGATAGCAATCAGCCCCAGCATTTT	CARSELDSNQPQHF
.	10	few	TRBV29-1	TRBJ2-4	TGCAGCGTTCACGAAAACATTCAGTACTTC	CSVHENIQYF
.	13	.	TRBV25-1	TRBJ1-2	TGTGCCAGCAGTGAAATAGCGGAGGATGGCTACACCTTC	CASSEIAEDGYTF
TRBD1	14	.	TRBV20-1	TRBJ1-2	TGCAGTGCCGCAACGACAGGGAGGGGCTATGGCTACACCTTC	CSAATTGRGYGYTF
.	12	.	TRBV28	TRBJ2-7	TGTGCCAGCAGCCGACCTACAGGCGAGCAGTACTTC	CASSRPTGEQYF
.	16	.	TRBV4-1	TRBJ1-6	TGCGCCAGCAGCCAAGTCCCCCGGGAGCGCAATTCACCCCTCCACTTT	CASSQVPRERNSPLHF
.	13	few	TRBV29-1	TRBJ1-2	TGCAGCGTTGAGTCCCCAGGGAACTATGGCTACACCTTC	CSVESPGNYGYTF
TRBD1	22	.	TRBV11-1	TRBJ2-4	TGTGCCAGCAGCGCCTCCGGGACAGGGACCAACCTAGCGTCACTAGCCAAAAACATTCAGTACTTC	CASSASGTGTNLASLAKNIQYF
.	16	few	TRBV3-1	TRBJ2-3	TGTGCCAGCAGCCAAGATCGGGACACCGACACAGATACGCAGTATTTT	CASSQDRDTDTDTQYF
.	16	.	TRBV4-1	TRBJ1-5	TGCGCCAGCAGCCAAGGGACCGCCGCGCGCAATCAGCCCCAGCATTTT	CASSQGTAARNQPQHF
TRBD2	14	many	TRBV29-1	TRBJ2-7	TGCAGCGCCTGGGGGGGAAAATCCTCCTACGAGCAGTACTTC	CSAWGGKSSYEQYF
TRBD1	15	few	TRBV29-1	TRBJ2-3	TGCAGCGTTTCGGACAGGGGACGGAGCACAGATACGCAGTATTTT	CSVSDRGRSTDTQYF
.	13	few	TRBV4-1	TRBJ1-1	TGCGCCAGCAGCCAGGGGGGTTTCGCTGAAGCTTTCTTT	CASSQGGFAEAFF
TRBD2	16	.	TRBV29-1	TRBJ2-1	TGCAGCGTTGGCGGGACTAGCGGGAGCTCCTACAATGAGCAGTTCTTC	CSVGGTSGSSYNEQFF
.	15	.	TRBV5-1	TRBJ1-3	TGCGCCAGCAGCTTAACCCAGGGCTCTGGAAACACCATATATTTT	CASSLTQGSGNTIYF
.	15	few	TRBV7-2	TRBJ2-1	TGTGCCACCTCTGGAGCGGCCGCCTCCTACAATGAGCAGTTCTTC	CATSGAAASYNEQFF
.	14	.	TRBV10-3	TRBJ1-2	TGTGCCACCACGGCGGCGGGGCCTAACTATGGCTACACCTTC	CATTAAGPNYGYTF